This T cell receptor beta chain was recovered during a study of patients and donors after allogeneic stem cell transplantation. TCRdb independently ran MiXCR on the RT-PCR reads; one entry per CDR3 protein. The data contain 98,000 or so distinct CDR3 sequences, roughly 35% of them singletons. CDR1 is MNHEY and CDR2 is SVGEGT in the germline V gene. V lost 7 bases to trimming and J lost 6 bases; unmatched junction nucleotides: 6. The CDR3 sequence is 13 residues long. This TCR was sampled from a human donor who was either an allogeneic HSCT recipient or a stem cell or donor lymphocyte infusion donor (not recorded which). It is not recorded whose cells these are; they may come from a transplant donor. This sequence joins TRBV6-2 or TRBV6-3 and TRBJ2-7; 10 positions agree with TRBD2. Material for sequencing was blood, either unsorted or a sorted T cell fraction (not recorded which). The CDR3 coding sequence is TGTGCCAGCATCCTAGCGGGAGTAGGCGAGCAGTACTTC. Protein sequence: CASILAGVGEQYF.